This T cell receptor beta chain was found in a study of Graves' ophthalmopathy and Graves' hyperthyroidism. Unmatched junction bases numbered 5, after V lost 4 bases and J lost 5 bases. Germline assignment: CDR1 SNHLY and CDR2 FYNNEI. This CDR3 is 15 amino acids long. The sample holds a few counts of this clonotype. RNA served as the template for amplifying TCR beta CDR3 regions. HTBI primers served in a first-round RT-PCR, which a second-round multiplex PCR followed. One entry per CDR3 protein, called by TCRdb with MiXCR from the multiplex PCR reads. The sample includes hundreds of thousands of distinct CDR3 sequences, around 40% seen only once; the top ten take around 40%.

The source of this sequence is an adult man with Graves' ophthalmopathy. The sequencing input was peripheral blood. V gene TRBV2 combines with J gene TRBJ2-5; 12 nucleotides align to TRBD1. CDR3 protein: CASSGGTGGWETQYF. The CDR3 region has the DNA TGTGCCAGCAGTGGGGGGACAGGGGGCTGGGAGACCCAGTACTTC.